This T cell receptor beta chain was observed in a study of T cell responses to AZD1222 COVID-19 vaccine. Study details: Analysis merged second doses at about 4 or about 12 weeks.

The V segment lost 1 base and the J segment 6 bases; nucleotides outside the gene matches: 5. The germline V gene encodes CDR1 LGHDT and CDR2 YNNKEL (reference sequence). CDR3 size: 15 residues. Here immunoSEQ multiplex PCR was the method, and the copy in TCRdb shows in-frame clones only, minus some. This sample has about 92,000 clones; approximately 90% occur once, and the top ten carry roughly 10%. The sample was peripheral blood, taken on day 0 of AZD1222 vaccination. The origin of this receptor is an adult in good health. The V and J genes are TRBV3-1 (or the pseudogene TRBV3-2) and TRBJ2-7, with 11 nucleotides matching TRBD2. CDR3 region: CASSQASGRQGEQYF. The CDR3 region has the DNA TGTGCCAGCAGCCAAGCTAGCGGGAGGCAGGGCGAGCAGTACTTC.